This record concerns one T cell receptor beta chain sequence. What it recognizes is unknown. TCRdb reprocessed the 5' RACE reads via MiXCR and lists one record per CDR3 protein. The sample holds roughly 450,000 distinct CDR3 sequences; approximately 18% are singletons and the top ten take approximately 13%. The entry originates in a study of T-cell memory formation after mild COVID-19. Across the study: TCR clusters mostly belonged to single donors. Study-wide points: Nothing confirmed that second-wave clones peaking on day 37 were specific for SARS-CoV-2. That cross-reactive memory joined was suggested by some responding clones appearing in pre-infection memory. Clones that shrank (day 15 to 85) were balanced CD4/CD8, whereas later expanders leaned CD4+.

V dropped 5 bases and J dropped 4; count of bases not matched to a gene: 16. Germline CDR1 is DFQATT and CDR2 is SNEGSKA (reference sequence). The CDR3 spans 18 residues. V is TRBV20-1 and J is TRBJ2-3; 12 nucleotides agree with TRBD2. Sequenced material: PBMCs or a T cell subset sorted from them (not recorded which). This TCR came from an adult woman who had mild COVID-19 (a few samples of this study predate the infection). Cell type and time point are not known. Here the CDR3 reads CSAEPQGLAGGRADTQYF. CDR3 in DNA: TGCAGTGCTGAGCCCCAAGGTCTAGCGGGGGGGCGCGCAGATACGCAGTATTTT.